The next 11 T cell receptor beta chains were all read from a single sample in a study of OX40 agonist ivuxolimab in advanced cancers. TCRdb keeps only in-frame clones here, not all; method: immunoSEQ multiplex PCR. Of tens of thousands of clones detected, 75% to 90% appear once; the ten largest clones hold around 5.1%. The input for sequencing was CD4+ or CD8+ T cells sorted from blood, taken in a trial of the OX40 agonist ivuxolimab. These receptors were collected from an adult with an advanced solid tumor such as melanoma, head and neck, liver or kidney cancer.

This chain uses TRBV5-8 with TRBJ2-2; D ambiguous. The CDR3 contains 16 residues. Trimming pared 0 bases from V and 3 bases from J, leaving 12 bases between. The V gene's germline CDR1 is SGHTS and CDR2 YDEGEE. CDR3 coding DNA: TGTGCCAGCAGCTTGGACGGTAGCATAGACACCGGGGAGCTGTTTTTT. It encodes CASSLDGSIDTGELFF.

This clone has just one count. This sequence joins TRBV19 and TRBJ2-1; D gene uncertain. The CDR3 length is 13 residues. The germline CDR1 and CDR2 sequences are LNHDA and SQIVND (reference sequence). Trimming shortened V by 3 bases and J by 7 bases, and 10 bases separated the two germline ends. CDR3 bases: TGTGCCAGTAGTATGACGATAGGGAATGAGCAGTTCTTC. Its translation is CASSMTIGNEQFF.

This chain uses TRBV4-3 with TRBJ2-7; 8 bases are shared with TRBD2. Looked up from germline, CDR1 is LGHNA and CDR2 is YSLEER. Trimming cost V 5 bases and J 2 bases; bases outside gene matches: 8. The CDR3 consists of 15 residues. The CDR3: CASSSRAGDTYEQYF. The DNA of the CDR3 is TGCGCCAGCAGCTCCCGAGCGGGAGATACCTACGAGCAGTACTTC.

The genes are TRBV7-9 and TRBJ2-3; the match to TRBD1 covers 8 bases. The CDR3 is made up of 15 amino acids. The V gene end was trimmed by 4 bases and the J gene end by 4 bases; junction bases not matched to a gene: 7. CDR1 is SEHNR and CDR2 is FQNEAQ in the germline V gene (reference sequence). The CDR3 coding sequence is TGTGCCAGCAGCTCCGGACAGGGAATCTCAGATACGCAGTATTTT. It specifies CASSSGQGISDTQYF.

The rearrangement uses TRBV6-4 and TRBJ2-7, with D unclear. With 7 bases removed from V and 4 bases from J, the gap between germline ends came to 8 bases. The germline V gene encodes CDR1 MRHNA and CDR2 SNTAGT. The CDR3 is 11 amino acids. CDR3 coding DNA: TGTGCCAGCACCGTTACGTACGAGCAGTACTTC. It is translated as CASTVTYEQYF.

The chain joins TRBV5-1 to TRBJ2-1; D not resolved. This CDR3 comprises 12 residues. Germline V lookup: CDR1 SGHRS, CDR2 YFSETQ. V lost 0 bases and J lost 8, with 6 bases in between. The CDR3 protein is CASSLDVYEQFF. DNA of the CDR3: TGCGCCAGCAGCTTGGATGTATATGAGCAGTTCTTC.

The J gene is TRBJ1-2, the V gene TRBV10-3, with TRBD1 as a possible D gene (5 bases). The CDR3 has 14 residues. Germline lookup yields CDR1 ENHRY and CDR2 SYGVKD. V dropped 2 bases and J dropped 3 bases, with 10 bases sitting between them. CDR3 protein: CAISELAGYYGYTF. CDR3 sequence (DNA): TGTGCCATCAGTGAGCTAGCAGGGTACTATGGCTACACCTTC.

CDR3 bases: TGTGCCAGCAGCGTAGCTGGGGACTTTTACAATGAGCAGTTCTTC. This encodes CASSVAGDFYNEQFF. The chain is built from TRBV9 and TRBJ2-1; D perhaps matches TRBD2 (6 bases). The germline V gene encodes CDR1 SGDLS and CDR2 YYNGEE. V dropped 0 bases and J dropped 4 bases, with 11 bases sitting between them. CDR3 length equals 15 residues.

This chain uses TRBV11-1 with TRBJ1-1; tentative D call: TRBD1 (5 bases). Trimming removed 2 bases from V and 3 bases from J, with 7 bases in between. The CDR3 length is 13 residues. Germline loops: CDR1 SGHAT, CDR2 FQDESV (reference sequence). The chain's CDR3 is CASSLQQDTEAFF. The CDR3 region has the DNA TGTGCCAGCAGCTTACAACAGGACACTGAAGCTTTCTTT.

The chain carries TRBV19 and TRBJ2-1; a possible D gene is TRBD1 (5 bases). This CDR3 contains 17 residues. Germline CDR1 reads LNHDA; CDR2 reads SQIVND (reference sequence). Trimming pared 1 base from V and 0 bases from J, leaving 13 bases between. The CDR3 sequence is CASSIGRQSPSYNEQFF. In nucleotides, the CDR3 is TGTGCCAGTAGTATAGGTCGACAGAGTCCCTCCTACAATGAGCAGTTCTTC.

The rearrangement uses TRBV5-4 and TRBJ2-7; 15 positions agree with TRBD2. The CDR3 length is 14 residues. V lost 3 bases, J lost 12 bases, and 7 bases stayed unmatched. Germline V CDR1 and CDR2: SGHNT, YYREEE (reference sequence). The CDR3 DNA reads TGTGCCAGCAGCTCGGGGACTAGCGGGAGGAGGGTGTACTTC. This sequence encodes CASSSGTSGRRVYF.